These 30 T cell receptor beta chains originate from one sample sequenced in a study of T cell responses to AZD1222 COVID-19 vaccine. The method was immunoSEQ multiplex PCR; TCRdb's version includes in-frame clones alone and lacks a portion of them. The repertoire holds under 150,000 clones, with roughly nine tenths as singletons. The material sequenced was peripheral blood, taken on day 0 of AZD1222 vaccination. These receptors came from an adult in good health.

The gene calls are TRBV9 and TRBJ2-1; TRBD1 is a possible D gene (5 bases). Germline V gene sequence: CDR1 SGDLS, CDR2 YYNGEE. Trimming left V 0 bases short and J 6 bases short, with 10 bases between. The CDR3 totals 14 residues. CDR3 in amino acids: CASSVEGASNEQFF. In nucleotides, the CDR3 is TGTGCCAGCAGCGTAGAAGGGGCAAGCAATGAGCAGTTCTTC.

This chain uses TRBV3-1 (or the pseudogene TRBV3-2) with TRBJ2-1, with D perhaps matching TRBD2 (5 bases). Germline lookup yields CDR1 LGHDT and CDR2 YNNKEL (reference sequence). The CDR3 is 12 amino acids. The germline V and J ends were trimmed by 6 bases and 7 bases, with 10 bases remaining between them. This CDR3 is CASRNPGNEQFF. As DNA, the CDR3 is TGTGCCAGCAGGAACCCGGGGAATGAGCAGTTCTTC.

The V and J genes are TRBV5-1 and TRBJ2-2, with D perhaps assigned TRBD1 or TRBD2 (5 bases each). Germline assignment: CDR1 SGHRS and CDR2 YFSETQ. Trimming removed 5 bases at V and 5 bases at J, with 13 bases between. CDR3 length: 14 amino acids. The CDR3 nucleotides read TGCGCCAGCAGTCGGGACCACCATACCGGGGAGCTGTTTTTT. Residues: CASSRDHHTGELFF.

The chain is built from TRBV4-2 and TRBJ1-5; D not certain. CDR1 and CDR2 (germline): LGHNA, YNFKEQ. CDR3 length: 14 amino acids. V was cut by 1 base and J by 12 bases, with 16 bases left in between. Here the CDR3 reads CASSQAQLSGSQHF. CDR3 nucleotide sequence: TGTGCCAGCAGCCAAGCACAGCTCTCGGGGAGCCAGCATTTT.

The chain has TRBV11-2 and TRBJ2-5; 11 bases fit TRBD2. Germline V CDR1 and CDR2: SGHAT, FQNNGV. There are 18 residues in the CDR3. V trimming: 8 bases; J trimming: 4 bases; junction bases outside the gene matches: 18. This chain's CDR3 is CASATYAASGRTGETQYF. The CDR3 DNA is TGTGCCAGCGCCACATATGCCGCTAGCGGGAGGACGGGAGAGACCCAGTACTTC.

The V call is TRBV7-2, the J call TRBJ2-3, with 15 nucleotides matching TRBD2. Losses at the gene ends were 5 bases for V and 4 bases for J; bases not matched to a gene: 4. Germline loops: CDR1 SGHTA, CDR2 FQGNSA. The CDR3 is made up of 16 amino acids. DNA of the CDR3: TGTGCCAGCAGCCTGGGGACTAGCGGGAGGTCAGATACGCAGTATTTT. The encoded protein is CASSLGTSGRSDTQYF.

This clone was picked up a small number of times. The V call is TRBV27, the J call TRBJ2-1; D unresolved. From germline, CDR1 is MNHEY and CDR2 SMNVEV (reference sequence). This CDR3 region has 15 residues. V lost 3 bases to trimming and J lost 0 bases, with 9 bases between them. The CDR3 loop is CASSFKVASYNEQFF. CDR3 DNA: TGTGCCAGCAGTTTTAAGGTAGCCTCCTACAATGAGCAGTTCTTC.

V gene TRBV10-1 combines with J gene TRBJ1-1; D is undetermined. V gave up 3 bases and J gave up 4 bases, with 12 bases separating them. Germline loops: CDR1 WNHNN, CDR2 SYGVQD (reference sequence). The CDR3 contains 14 residues. The CDR3 reads CASSDGGSATEAFF. The DNA for the CDR3 is TGCGCCAGCAGTGATGGCGGTTCGGCCACTGAAGCTTTCTTT.

The V and J genes are TRBV5-1 and TRBJ2-1; 10 bases line up with TRBD2. Germline trimming cut 6 bases from V and 0 bases from J; bases unmatched to any gene: 12. Germline loops: CDR1 SGHRS, CDR2 YFSETQ. This CDR3 has 18 residues. DNA of the CDR3: TGCGCCAGCACCACGCCTAGCGGGAGTTTATCCTCCTACAATGAGCAGTTCTTC. Translation: CASTTPSGSLSSYNEQFF.

This clone was picked up one time. The gene calls are TRBV7-3 and TRBJ1-1; D is ambiguous. V gave up 1 base and J gave up 0 bases, with 3 bases separating them. Germline V gives CDR1 SGHTA, CDR2 FQGTGA. The CDR3 has 13 residues. The CDR3 DNA reads TGTGCCAGCAGCTTAAGGATGAACACTGAAGCTTTCTTT. This translates into CASSLRMNTEAFF.

This chain connects TRBV7-9 to TRBJ2-7; 7 positions agree with TRBD2. CDR3 size: 14 residues. With V trimmed by 5 bases and J by 2 bases, 6 bases remained unmatched. The germline CDR1 and CDR2 sequences are SEHNR and FQNEAQ (reference sequence). This CDR3 reads CASSGRDFPYEQYF. CDR3 nucleotide sequence: TGTGCCAGCAGCGGGAGGGACTTTCCCTACGAGCAGTACTTC. Together with reference TRBV7-9 and TRBJ2-7, the CDR3 gives the full variable domain: DTGVSQNPRHKITKRGQNVTFRCDPISEHNRLYWYRQTLGQGPEFLTYFQNEAQLEKSRLLSDRFSAERPKGSFSTLEIQRTEQGDSAMYLCASSGRDFPYEQYFGPGTRLTVT.

V gene TRBV6-5 combines with J gene TRBJ2-1; 7 nucleotides match TRBD1. The CDR3 spans 12 residues. The junction had 3 bases not matched to a gene; V was cut back by 6 bases and J by 7 bases. Per germline, CDR1 MNHEY and CDR2 SVGAGI. CDR3 residues: CASSLQGNEQFF. The CDR3 DNA follows: TGTGCCAGCAGCCTACAGGGGAATGAGCAGTTCTTC.

V usage is TRBV7-9 and J usage is TRBJ1-4; a possible D gene is TRBD1 (5 bases). From germline, CDR1 is SEHNR and CDR2 FQNEAQ (reference sequence). The CDR3 consists of 15 residues. The V and J ends lost 3 bases and 1 base respectively, with 9 bases between them. The CDR3 coding sequence is TGTGCCAGCAGCTTGGGCGACAGAACTAATGAAAAACTGTTTTTT. Protein product: CASSLGDRTNEKLFF. Using reference TRBV7-9 and TRBJ1-4 for the parts outside the CDR3, the full variable domain is DTGVSQNPRHKITKRGQNVTFRCDPISEHNRLYWYRQTLGQGPEFLTYFQNEAQLEKSRLLSDRFSAERPKGSFSTLEIQRTEQGDSAMYLCASSLGDRTNEKLFFGSGTQLSVL.

Only a few counts were recorded for this clone. The chain couples TRBV6-1 to TRBJ1-1, with D possibly matching TRBD1 (6 bases). Germline V lookup: CDR1 MNHNS, CDR2 SASEGT. The CDR3 runs 11 residues. V lost 3 bases to trimming and J lost 9 bases, with 8 bases between them. The CDR3 coding sequence is TGTGCCAGCAGTGATGGGGGGCAAGCTTTCTTT. Translated: CASSDGGQAFF.

V is TRBV5-4 and J is TRBJ2-2; 8 nucleotides align to TRBD1. Germline lookup yields CDR1 SGHNT and CDR2 YYREEE (reference sequence). The CDR3 is made up of 17 amino acids. V lost 3 bases and J lost 6; bases outside the gene matches: 13. The CDR3 sequence is CASSSAADRAGAGELFF. In DNA form, the CDR3 reads TGTGCCAGCAGCTCCGCAGCGGACAGGGCGGGTGCCGGGGAGCTGTTTTTT.

The chain couples TRBV27 to TRBJ2-3; TRBD2 is a possible D gene (5 bases). Germline CDR1 reads MNHEY; CDR2 reads SMNVEV (reference sequence). The CDR3 runs 12 residues. Between the trimmed V and J ends, which lost 6 bases and 4 bases, there was a span of 8 bases. The CDR3 reads CASREEADTQYF. For the CDR3, the DNA is TGTGCCAGCAGGGAGGAGGCAGATACGCAGTATTTT.

The chain combines TRBV19 with TRBJ1-1; D remains unclear. From germline, CDR1 is LNHDA and CDR2 SQIVND (reference sequence). Trimming removed 3 bases at V and 5 bases at J, with 4 bases between. This CDR3 spans 11 amino acids. The DNA of the CDR3 is TGTGCCAGTAGTATCTGGACTGAAGCTTTCTTT. Protein: CASSIWTEAFF.

The CDR3 bases are TGTGCCGACTTCCCCCAGGTTAACTATGGCTACACCTTC. This encodes CADFPQVNYGYTF. The chain recombines TRBV5-3 with TRBJ1-2; D gene unclear. TRBV5-3 is assigned to the ORF class and has an uncertain function. This CDR3 has 13 residues. V was trimmed by 10 bases and J by 1 base, leaving 14 bases between them.

The chain joins TRBV5-5 to TRBJ1-2; TRBD1 is a possible D gene (5 bases). The V and J ends lost 1 base and 4 bases respectively, with 11 bases between them. The CDR3 runs 14 residues. The V gene's germline CDR1 is SGHKS and CDR2 YYEKEE (reference sequence). CDR3 nucleotide sequence: TGTGCCAGCAGCTTGTTTCAGGGTTTCTATGGCTACACCTTC. Its protein is CASSLFQGFYGYTF.

V usage is TRBV11-2 and J usage is TRBJ2-7; D is unclear. Trimming pared 1 base from V and 3 bases from J, leaving 13 bases between. The germline V gene encodes CDR1 SGHAT and CDR2 FQNNGV. This CDR3 is 15 amino acids long. For the CDR3, the DNA is TGTGCCAGCAGCTTAGTCACGTCAGAGTTCTACGAGCAGTACTTC. It is translated as CASSLVTSEFYEQYF. The variable domain in full, with the rest retrieved from reference TRBV11-2 and TRBJ2-7, is EAGVAQSPRYKIIEKRQSVAFWCNPISGHATLYWYQQILGQGPKLLIQFQNNGVVDDSQLPKDRFSAERLKGVDSTLKIQPAKLEDSAVYLCASSLVTSEFYEQYFGPGTRLTVT.

Notes on this clone: This sample also contains other DNA sequences that code for the same CDR3. The chain carries TRBV7-9 and TRBJ1-5; 7 positions match TRBD1. Looked up from germline, CDR1 is SEHNR and CDR2 is FQNEAQ (reference sequence). The CDR3 consists of 13 residues. V lost 4 bases to trimming and J lost 5 bases; unmatched junction nucleotides: 2. The CDR3 DNA is TGTGCCAGCAGCTCGCAGGGGGATCAGCCCCAGCATTTT. This encodes CASSSQGDQPQHF.

The rearrangement joins TRBV19 to TRBJ2-2, with TRBD2 as a possible D gene (5 bases). V was trimmed by 6 bases and J by 5 bases, leaving 13 bases between them. Per germline, CDR1 LNHDA and CDR2 SQIVND (reference sequence). This CDR3 spans 14 amino acids. The CDR3 loop is CASSGVWETGELFF. CDR3 bases: TGTGCCAGTAGCGGGGTTTGGGAGACCGGGGAGCTGTTTTTT.

In its sample, this clone was seen once. This sequence joins TRBV7-9 and TRBJ1-6; no definite D call. The V and J ends lost 5 bases and 10 bases respectively, with 12 bases between them. CDR1 and CDR2 (germline): SEHNR, FQNEAQ (reference sequence). The CDR3 is made up of 13 amino acids. DNA of the CDR3: TGTGCCAGCAGCGGGCAGGCGGGATCACCCCTCCACTTT. The encoded protein is CASSGQAGSPLHF.

The chain joins TRBV9 to TRBJ1-1; TRBD1 might be the D (5 bases). The CDR3 length is 13 residues. Trimming took 7 bases from V and 1 from J, leaving 11 bases between them. Germline V lookup: CDR1 SGDLS, CDR2 YYNGEE. CDR3 nucleotides: TGTGCCAGCGGGGGAAGCAAGAACACTGAAGCTTTCTTT. Amino acid sequence: CASGGSKNTEAFF.

This clone was seen only a few times. The junction departs from germline at one end; a sequencing error may be responsible. The chain joins TRBV5-4 to TRBJ1-6; no clear D. From germline, CDR1 is SGHNT and CDR2 YYREEE (reference sequence). The CDR3 has 13 residues. The CDR3 DNA reads TGTGCCAGCAGTTTGGACCGATATTCACCCCTCCACTTT. This translates into CASSLDRYSPLHF.

The rearrangement joins TRBV5-4 to TRBJ2-1; TRBD2 agrees at 12 bases. CDR1 and CDR2 from the germline V gene are SGHNT and YYREEE (reference sequence). The length of the CDR3 is 15 residues. V gave up 4 bases and J gave up 8 bases; unmatched junction bases: 7. This CDR3 is CASSRNRLAGDEQFF. DNA of the CDR3: TGTGCCAGCAGCCGAAACCGACTAGCGGGAGATGAGCAGTTCTTC.

The chain couples TRBV9 to TRBJ2-2, with TRBD2 as a possible D gene (5 bases). The V gene's germline CDR1 is SGDLS and CDR2 YYNGEE. V was cut by 0 bases and J by 8 bases, with 17 bases left in between. The CDR3 loop spans 16 amino acids. CDR3 region: CASSVAWEPVGGELFF. CDR3 sequence (DNA): TGTGCCAGCAGCGTAGCTTGGGAGCCAGTGGGAGGGGAGCTGTTTTTT. Filled out from reference TRBV9 and TRBJ2-2, the complete variable domain reads DSGVTQTPKHLITATGQRVTLRCSPRSGDLSVYWYQQSLDQGLQFLIQYYNGEERAKGNILERFSAQQFPDLHSELNLSSLELGDSALYFCASSVAWEPVGGELFFGEGSRLTVL.

The V and J genes are TRBV4-2 and TRBJ2-5; D gene unclear. The CDR3 runs to 15 residues. Germline assignment: CDR1 LGHNA and CDR2 YNFKEQ. Trimming took 2 bases from V and 4 from J, leaving 14 bases between them. The CDR3: CASSQTGRAAETQYF. CDR3 in DNA: TGTGCCAGCAGCCAAACGGGTCGGGCAGCAGAGACCCAGTACTTC.

The chain combines TRBV27 with TRBJ1-6; D may be TRBD1 (5 bases). Trimming stripped 4 bases from V and 9 bases from J, with 7 bases between. Germline-derived CDR1 and CDR2 are MNHEY and SMNVEV (reference sequence). There are 12 residues in the CDR3. The CDR3 loop reads CASSYGGSPLHF. CDR3 DNA sequence: TGTGCCAGCAGTTACGGGGGTTCACCCCTCCACTTT.

The rearrangement joins TRBV7-9 to TRBJ2-7, with D possibly TRBD1 on 6 matching bases. V was shortened by 5 bases and J by 11 bases, with 13 bases between the two germline ends. This CDR3 region has 11 residues. The germline CDR1 and CDR2 sequences are SEHNR and FQNEAQ (reference sequence). CDR3 region: CASSGQGTEYF. CDR3 in DNA: TGTGCCAGCAGCGGTCAGGGGACGGAGTACTTC.